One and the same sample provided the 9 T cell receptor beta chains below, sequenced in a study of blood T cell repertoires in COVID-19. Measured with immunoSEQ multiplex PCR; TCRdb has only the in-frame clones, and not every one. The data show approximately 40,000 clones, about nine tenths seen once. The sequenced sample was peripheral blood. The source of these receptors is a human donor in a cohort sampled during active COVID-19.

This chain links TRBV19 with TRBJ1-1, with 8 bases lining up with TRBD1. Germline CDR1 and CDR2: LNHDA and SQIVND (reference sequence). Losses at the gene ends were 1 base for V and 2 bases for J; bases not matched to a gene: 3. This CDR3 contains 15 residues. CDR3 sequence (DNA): TGTGCCAGTAGTATAGGGGCAGGGGGCAACACTGAAGCTTTCTTT. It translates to CASSIGAGGNTEAFF.

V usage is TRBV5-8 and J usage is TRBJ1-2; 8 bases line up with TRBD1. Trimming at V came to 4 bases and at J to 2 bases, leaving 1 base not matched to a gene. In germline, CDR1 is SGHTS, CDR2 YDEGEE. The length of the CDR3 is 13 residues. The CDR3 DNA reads TGTGCCAGCAGCCGGACAGGGAACTATGGCTACACCTTC. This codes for CASSRTGNYGYTF.

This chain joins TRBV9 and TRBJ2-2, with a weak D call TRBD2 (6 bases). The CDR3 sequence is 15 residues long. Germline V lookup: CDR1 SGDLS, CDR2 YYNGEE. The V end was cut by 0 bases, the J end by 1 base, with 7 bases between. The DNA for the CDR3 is TGTGCCAGCAGCGTAGGGGGGGAGAACACCGGGGAGCTGTTTTTT. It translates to CASSVGGENTGELFF.

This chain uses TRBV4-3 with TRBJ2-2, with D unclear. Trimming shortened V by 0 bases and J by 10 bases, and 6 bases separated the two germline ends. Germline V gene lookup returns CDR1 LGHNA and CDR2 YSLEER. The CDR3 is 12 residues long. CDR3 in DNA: TGCGCCAGCAGCCAAGACTCGGTGGAGCTGTTTTTT. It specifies CASSQDSVELFF.

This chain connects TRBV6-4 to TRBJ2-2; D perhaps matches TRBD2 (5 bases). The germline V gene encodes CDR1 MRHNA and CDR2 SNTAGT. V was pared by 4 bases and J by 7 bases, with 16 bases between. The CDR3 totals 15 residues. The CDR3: CASSAAPEGGGELFF. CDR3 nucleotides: TGTGCCAGCAGTGCGGCCCCCGAGGGTGGCGGGGAGCTGTTTTTT.

The CDR3 DNA reads TGTGCCAGCAGCCCCCTCCGGGACAGACAAGAGACCCAGTACTTC. This sequence encodes CASSPLRDRQETQYF. The gene calls are TRBV6-5 and TRBJ2-5; 7 bases align to TRBD1. V gave up 6 bases and J gave up 2 bases; unmatched junction bases: 9. The germline gives CDR1 MNHEY, CDR2 SVGAGI. CDR3 size: 15 residues.

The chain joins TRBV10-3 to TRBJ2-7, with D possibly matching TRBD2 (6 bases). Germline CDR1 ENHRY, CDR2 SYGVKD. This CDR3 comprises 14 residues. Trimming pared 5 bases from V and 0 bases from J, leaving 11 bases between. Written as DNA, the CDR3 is TGTGCCATCAGTAGACTAGGCACCTCCTACGAGCAGTACTTC. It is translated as CAISRLGTSYEQYF.

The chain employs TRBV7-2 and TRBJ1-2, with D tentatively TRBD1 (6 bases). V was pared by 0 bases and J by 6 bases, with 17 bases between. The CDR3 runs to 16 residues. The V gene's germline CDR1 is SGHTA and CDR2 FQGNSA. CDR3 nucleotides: TGTGCCAGCAGCTTAGCGTGGGGGGGCGCCGCGGATGGCTACACCTTC. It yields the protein CASSLAWGGAADGYTF.

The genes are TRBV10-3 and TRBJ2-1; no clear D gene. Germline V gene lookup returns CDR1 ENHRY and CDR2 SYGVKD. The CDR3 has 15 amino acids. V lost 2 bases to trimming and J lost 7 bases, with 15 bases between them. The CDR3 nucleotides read TGTGCCATCAGTGAGGCGGAGAGAGGAACAAATGAGCAGTTCTTC. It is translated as CAISEAERGTNEQFF.